These 26 T cell receptor beta chains were sequenced from one sample in a study of graft-versus-host responses after intestinal transplantation. TCRdb's copy holds only in-frame clones and misses some; the assay was immunoSEQ multiplex PCR. The sample records 99,000 or so clones, roughly nine tenths being singletons. Their cognate antigens are unknown. Sequences were derived from unstimulated CD4+ T cells sorted from spleen or lymph node cells, sampled before intestinal transplant. The receptor source for this set is a human donor who received an intestinal transplant.

The chain uses TRBV2 and TRBJ1-3; TRBD1 is a possible D gene (6 bases). The V end was cut by 7 bases, the J end by 0 bases, with 10 bases between. In germline, CDR1 is SNHLY, CDR2 FYNNEI. The CDR3 covers 14 residues. The CDR3 region has the DNA TGTGCCAGCAAAGACAGGACCTCTGGAAACACCATATATTTT. This translates into CASKDRTSGNTIYF.

This chain joins TRBV27 and TRBJ2-2; maybe TRBD1 (6 bases). With 6 bases removed from V and 3 bases from J, the gap between germline ends came to 17 bases. The CDR3 has 16 residues. Per germline, CDR1 MNHEY and CDR2 SMNVEV (reference sequence). CDR3 nucleotide sequence: TGTGCCAGCAGCCCTTGGGGGCGCCTGGACACCGGGGAGCTGTTTTTT. Translation: CASSPWGRLDTGELFF.

This chain uses TRBV20-1 with TRBJ2-5, with D unresolved. This CDR3 spans 11 amino acids. The V end lost 3 bases, the J end lost 3 bases, and 5 bases lay between the germline ends. Per germline, CDR1 DFQATT and CDR2 SNEGSKA (reference sequence). Written as DNA, the CDR3 is TGCAGTGCTAGCTCTAAAGAGACCCAGTACTTC. It specifies CSASSKETQYF.

The sample holds a few counts of this clone. This chain links TRBV10-2 with TRBJ2-3; the match to TRBD1 covers 8 bases. CDR1 is WSHSY, CDR2 SAAADI, per germline. The V and J ends lost 8 bases and 7 bases, in that order; junction bases with no gene match: 11. The CDR3 runs to 14 residues. CDR3 residues: CASLRDRGRYTQYF. The CDR3, as DNA: TGCGCCAGCCTCCGAGACAGGGGACGATATACGCAGTATTTT.

The V and J genes are TRBV7-3 and TRBJ2-1; 10 positions agree with TRBD2. The CDR3 has 15 residues. The junction had 5 bases not matched to a gene; V was cut back by 5 bases and J by 4 bases. Germline assignment: CDR1 SGHTA and CDR2 FQGTGA. CDR3 loop: CASSRTSGDYNEQFF. CDR3 DNA: TGTGCCAGCAGCAGGACTAGCGGAGATTACAATGAGCAGTTCTTC.

V usage is TRBV7-2 and J usage is TRBJ2-7; 7 bases match TRBD2. CDR1 and CDR2 (germline): SGHTA, FQGNSA. The CDR3 totals 15 residues. Unmatched junction bases numbered 6, after V lost 2 bases and J lost 2 bases. The CDR3 protein is CASSLSGGGAYEQYF. CDR3 bases: TGTGCCAGCAGCTTATCGGGGGGAGGGGCCTACGAGCAGTACTTC.

The chain's CDR3 is CASSRGTAYGYTF. The CDR3, as DNA: TGTGCCAGCAGTCGGGGGACAGCCTATGGCTACACCTTC. The chain links TRBV6-5 to TRBJ1-2; TRBD1 matches 7 bases. This CDR3 spans 13 amino acids. The germline CDR1 and CDR2 sequences are MNHEY and SVGAGI. V was pared by 5 bases and J by 4 bases, with 4 bases of the junction left unmatched.

The chain recombines TRBV19 with TRBJ1-6; no reliable D call. This CDR3 comprises 15 residues. Trimming pared 5 bases from V and 8 bases from J, leaving 16 bases between. The germline V gene encodes CDR1 LNHDA and CDR2 SQIVND (reference sequence). The CDR3 DNA follows: TGTGCCAGTAGTGATCCTCGGCAGAATTATTCACCCCTCCACTTT. Translation: CASSDPRQNYSPLHF.

The chain employs TRBV6-6 and TRBJ1-2, with 10 bases lining up with TRBD1. The CDR3 is made up of 15 amino acids. The germline CDR1 and CDR2 sequences are MNHNY and SVGAGI (reference sequence). J was trimmed by 8 bases and V by 2 bases; bases with no gene match: 8. CDR3 sequence (DNA): TGTGCCAGCAGTTACACCGACAGGGGGCTGCGCGGCTACACCTTC. Its translation: CASSYTDRGLRGYTF.

The genes are TRBV6-4 and TRBJ2-7, with 9 bases aligning to TRBD1. Per germline, CDR1 MRHNA and CDR2 SNTAGT. V was pared by 5 bases and J by 3 bases, with 23 bases of the junction left unmatched. This CDR3 is built from 20 residues. The CDR3 DNA reads as TGTGCCAGCAGTTGGCGCCTGTGCGGGACAGGGCTCCATACCATCTACGAGCAGTACTTC. It encodes CASSWRLCGTGLHTIYEQYF.

This clone was observed a handful of times. CDR3 in DNA: TGTGCCAGCAGCATATACCGCTCTGGAAACACCATATATTTT. This codes for CASSIYRSGNTIYF. The genes are TRBV5-6 and TRBJ1-3; no reliable D call. CDR3 length equals 14 residues. V was trimmed by 4 bases and J by 0 bases, leaving 8 bases between them. In germline, CDR1 is SGHDT, CDR2 YYEEEE. Filled out from reference TRBV5-6 and TRBJ1-3, the complete variable domain reads DAGVTQSPTHLIKTRGQQVTLRCSPKSGHDTVSWYQQALGQGPQFIFQYYEEEERQRGNFPDRFSGHQFPNYSSELNVNALLLGDSALYLCASSIYRSGNTIYFGEGSWLTVV.

The chain links TRBV4-2 to TRBJ2-1; TRBD2 agrees at 8 bases. The ends lost 4 bases at V and 5 bases at J; junction bases unmatched: 4. Germline CDR1 reads LGHNA; CDR2 reads YNFKEQ. The CDR3 contains 14 residues. CDR3 sequence reads: CASSRSGSNNEQFF. In nucleotides, the CDR3 is TGTGCCAGCAGCCGCAGCGGGAGCAACAATGAGCAGTTCTTC.

The rearrangement links TRBV18 to TRBJ2-1, with 9 positions matching TRBD2. The CDR3 covers 13 residues. J was trimmed by 6 bases and V by 8 bases; bases with no gene match: 5. Germline V lookup: CDR1 KGHSH, CDR2 LQKENI. The CDR3 DNA follows: TGTGCCAGCATAGCGGGAGTCGGCAATGAGCAGTTCTTC. This sequence encodes CASIAGVGNEQFF.

This rearrangement joins TRBV19 to TRBJ2-2; D uncertain. With 3 bases removed from V and 6 bases from J, the gap between germline ends came to 11 bases. Germline loops: CDR1 LNHDA, CDR2 SQIVND (reference sequence). The CDR3 contains 14 residues. The CDR3 DNA reads TGTGCCAGTAGTATGAAGGGTGGACCCGGGGAGCTGTTTTTT. It codes for CASSMKGGPGELFF.

The rearrangement uses TRBV19 and TRBJ2-2; TRBD2 might be the D (6 bases). CDR3 length equals 15 residues. The germline V and J ends were trimmed by 3 bases and 1 base, with 9 bases remaining between them. Germline loops: CDR1 LNHDA, CDR2 SQIVND (reference sequence). In nucleotides, the CDR3 is TGTGCCAGTAGTATTAACGGGGGGAACACCGGGGAGCTGTTTTTT. It translates to CASSINGGNTGELFF.

The gene calls are TRBV28 and TRBJ2-1, with 8 positions matching TRBD2. Looked up from germline, CDR1 is MDHEN and CDR2 is SYDVKM. The CDR3 runs 14 residues. V trimming: 7 bases; J trimming: 9 bases; junction bases outside the gene matches: 11. This CDR3 reads CASTGTSGFSEQFF. In DNA, the CDR3 is TGTGCCAGCACCGGGACTAGTGGGTTTAGTGAGCAGTTCTTC. Full variable domain (missing parts from reference TRBV28 and TRBJ2-1): DVKVTQSSRYLVKRTGEKVFLECVQDMDHENMFWYRQDPGLGLRLIYFSYDVKMKEKGDIPEGYSVSREKKERFSLILESASTNQTSMYLCASTGTSGFSEQFFGPGTRLTVL.

This chain links TRBV5-6 with TRBJ2-6, with D possibly TRBD1 on 6 matching bases. Germline V gives CDR1 SGHDT, CDR2 YYEEEE. The V end lost 0 bases, the J end lost 3 bases, and 13 bases lay between the germline ends. The CDR3 has 17 amino acids. The CDR3 spells CASSLVQGAIGANVLTF. The CDR3 DNA is TGTGCCAGCAGCTTGGTACAGGGTGCGATTGGGGCCAACGTCCTGACTTTC.

The chain carries TRBV7-2 and TRBJ2-1; D not resolved. The CDR3 length is 14 residues. Germline lookup yields CDR1 SGHTA and CDR2 FQGNSA. Trimming removed 0 bases from V and 3 bases from J, with 6 bases in between. CDR3 sequence: CASSLARHYNEQFF. DNA of the CDR3: TGTGCCAGCAGCTTAGCTAGGCACTACAATGAGCAGTTCTTC.

The genes are TRBV7-9 and TRBJ1-4; TRBD1 agrees at 7 bases. CDR1 is SEHNR, CDR2 FQNEAQ, per germline (reference sequence). The V segment lost 1 base and the J segment 8 bases; nucleotides outside the gene matches: 7. CDR3 length: 15 amino acids. CDR3 bases: TGTGCCAGCAGCTTAGAGTCTACAGGGGCGGAAAAACTGTTTTTT. Protein: CASSLESTGAEKLFF.

This sequence joins TRBV7-3 and TRBJ1-6, with TRBD1 identical over 7 bases. The CDR3 runs 15 residues. The germline V gene encodes CDR1 SGHTA and CDR2 FQGTGA. V was clipped by 5 bases and J by 9 bases; unmatched bases: 10. CDR3 sequence (DNA): TGTGCCAGCAGCGGGACAGAGTCCGGCGGTTCACCCCTCCACTTT. It specifies CASSGTESGGSPLHF.

This chain connects TRBV5-1 to TRBJ2-3; no clear D gene. V was cut by 2 bases and J by 3 bases, with 13 bases left in between. The germline V gene encodes CDR1 SGHRS and CDR2 YFSETQ. The CDR3 consists of 15 residues. CDR3 loop: CASSLIGADTDTQYF. The CDR3 region has the DNA TGCGCCAGCAGCTTAATAGGCGCGGATACAGATACGCAGTATTTT.

Only one count was recorded for this clone. This chain joins TRBV5-1 and TRBJ2-5; maybe TRBD2 (6 bases). The CDR3 has 14 residues. V lost 3 bases, J lost 5 bases, and 14 bases lay in between. CDR1 and CDR2 from the germline V gene are SGHRS and YFSETQ. As DNA, the CDR3 is TGCGCCAGCAGCTCCGACCCTGCGGGGGAGACCCAGTACTTC. It codes for CASSSDPAGETQYF. Looking up the rest from reference TRBV5-1 and TRBJ2-5 gives the full variable domain: KAGVTQTPRYLIKTRGQQVTLSCSPISGHRSVSWYQQTPGQGLQFLFEYFSETQRNKGNFPGRFSGRQFSNSRSEMNVSTLELGDSALYLCASSSDPAGETQYFGPGTRLLVL.

The CDR3 here is CSGALDEQYF. In DNA form, the CDR3 reads TGCAGCGGGGCCCTCGATGAGCAGTACTTC. V gene TRBV29-1 combines with J gene TRBJ2-7; D unresolved. There are 10 residues in the CDR3. Trimming left V 7 bases short and J 7 bases short, with 11 bases between. The germline V gene has CDR1 SQVTM and CDR2 ANQGSEA.

The chain carries TRBV10-3 and TRBJ2-7; 9 bases line up with TRBD1. CDR1 is ENHRY, CDR2 SYGVKD, per germline. J was trimmed by 5 bases and V by 3 bases; bases with no gene match: 11. The CDR3 consists of 16 residues. CDR3 nucleotides: TGTGCCATCAGTGACCCTGCGGGACAGGGTCTTAACGAGCAGTACTTC. Protein sequence: CAISDPAGQGLNEQYF.

The V call is TRBV6-6, the J call TRBJ2-1; TRBD2 matches at 13 bases. The V segment lost 6 bases and the J segment 4 bases; nucleotides outside the gene matches: 6. The V gene's germline CDR1 is MNHNY and CDR2 SVGAGI (reference sequence). This CDR3 has 16 amino acids. In DNA form, the CDR3 reads TGTGCCAGCAGCCTCGCGACTAGCGGGGGGTACAATGAGCAGTTCTTC. It specifies CASSLATSGGYNEQFF.

The rearrangement links TRBV5-6 to TRBJ2-6, with D uncertain. Between the trimmed V and J ends, which lost 1 base and 4 bases, there was a span of 9 bases. The CDR3 extends over 15 amino acids. Looked up from germline, CDR1 is SGHDT and CDR2 is YYEEEE. The CDR3 nucleotides read TGTGCCAGCAGCTTGAGGACCAGGGGGGCCAACGTCCTGACTTTC. It translates to CASSLRTRGANVLTF.